Below, 7 T cell receptor beta chains from the same sample are listed, as sequenced in a study of blood T cells in healthy people across ages. The second PCR ran about 6 to 11 cycles with a sample-barcoded 5' primer and J-beta primers. TCRdb recomputed calls from the 5' RACE reads with MiXCR, one row per CDR3 protein. The sample carries about 930,000 distinct CDR3 sequences, about 28% recorded once. This sample also appeared in a second study, on T cells of mothers and their children.

Material: blood. These TCRs come from a woman between 35 and 50 years old in good health.

This clonotype was counted ten times or more. The CDR3 loop reads CASRYPGQGAYEQYF. Written as DNA, the CDR3 is TGTGCCAGCCGTTATCCGGGACAGGGAGCCTACGAGCAGTACTTC. The V and J genes are TRBV12-3 or TRBV12-4 and TRBJ2-7; 9 nucleotides align to TRBD1. V lost 8 bases, J lost 2 bases, and 10 bases stayed unmatched. The CDR3 consists of 15 residues.

The chain links TRBV6-2 or TRBV6-3 to TRBJ1-6, with D unresolved. V was shortened by 2 bases and J by 0 bases, with 8 bases between the two germline ends. The CDR3 extends over 16 amino acids. Germline lookup yields CDR1 MNHEY and CDR2 SVGEGT. The CDR3 reads CASSYEQSSYNSPLHF. CDR3 sequence (DNA): TGTGCCAGCAGTTACGAGCAGAGCTCCTATAATTCACCCCTCCACTTT.

The gene calls are TRBV7-9 and TRBJ2-1; D is tentatively TRBD1 or TRBD2 (5 bases each). Germline V gene sequence: CDR1 SEHNR, CDR2 FQNEAQ (reference sequence). V lost 5 bases to trimming and J lost 15 bases, with 26 bases between them. This CDR3 comprises 15 residues. The CDR3 is CASSEQTIKQEAGFF. The CDR3 DNA follows: TGTGCCAGCAGCGAACAAACAATAAAACAGGAGGCTGGGTTCTTC.

This clonotype was recorded a few times. The chain joins TRBV4-1 to TRBJ1-2, with a weak D call TRBD1 (5 bases). Germline CDR1 MGHRA, CDR2 YSYEKL. Trimming shortened V by 4 bases and J by 8 bases, and 11 bases separated the two germline ends. The CDR3 consists of 12 residues. The CDR3 sequence is CASSPGGRGYTF. CDR3 sequence (DNA): TGCGCCAGCAGCCCGGGGGGGAGAGGCTACACCTTC.

In regard to this clonotype: Just one base apart from a much larger clone, this may be a read error. The V call is TRBV11-2, the J call TRBJ2-4; 8 nucleotides align to TRBD2. The DNA end is a closer match to TRBJ2-5, so the J assignment may be wrong. CDR1 and CDR2 from the germline V gene are SGHAT and FQNNGV. CDR3 length: 16 amino acids. The CDR3 DNA reads TGTGCCGGCAGCTTTAAAACGGGACTAGGGGTCGAGACCCAGTACTTC. It encodes CAGSFKTGLGVETQYF.

A single count supports this clonotype. The chain couples TRBV28 to TRBJ2-4; D gene unclear. The J call may be faulty, since TRBJ2-5 better matches the DNA end. The CDR3 spans 14 residues. Germline V gene data show CDR1 as MDHEN and CDR2 as SYDVKM. The chain's CDR3 is CASSQLGSPETQYF. The CDR3 DNA reads TGTGCCAGCAGCCAGTTGGGGTCTCCGGAGACCCAGTACTTC.

This clonotype was counted between two and nine times. The rearrangement links TRBV12-3 or TRBV12-4 to TRBJ2-3, with 9 bases identical to TRBD2. CDR3 length: 15 residues. V gave up 3 bases and J gave up 3 bases; unmatched junction bases: 4. In DNA form, the CDR3 reads TGTGCCAGCAGTTTTGTTAGCGGGGGTACAGATACGCAGTATTTT. Translated: CASSFVSGGTDTQYF.